This T cell receptor (beta chain) was identified during a study of T cells in localized non-small cell lung cancer. Assay used: immunoSEQ multiplex PCR; TCRdb lists only in-frame clones, some missing. The data contain more than 25,000 clones, about 89% of them singletons. The germline gives CDR1 MNHEY, CDR2 SVGAGI. The CDR3 loop spans 14 amino acids. Points on this clone: The junction and the germline gene differ at one end; a read error may be behind it. The same CDR3 arises from other DNA sequences in this sample as well.

The sequenced sample was PBMCs, obtained before any cancer treatment. This chain links TRBV6-5 with TRBJ2-5, with a tentative D call TRBD2 (7 bases). The receptor's source is a man aged 40 to 70 with stage II lung adenocarcinoma. CDR3 nucleotide sequence: TGTGCTAGCAGTTCCCTAGGGGGAGGGGAGACCCAGTACTTC. Protein sequence: CASSSLGGGETQYF.